The T cell receptor beta chain under discussion was sequenced for a study of identical twins. Study-level findings and limits: Models predicted too little out-of-frame TCR alpha sharing in monozygotic twins.

TCRdb re-analysed the 5' RACE reads in MiXCR, keeping a single row per CDR3 protein. The table lists about 220,000 distinct CDR3 sequences, 7.5% of them singletons, with under 6% in the top ten. The CDR3 is 14 amino acids. The V end lost 6 bases, the J end lost 8 bases, and 17 bases lay between the germline ends. This clonotype was detected ten times or more. Its cognate antigen is unknown. The sample was also linked to a second study, of yellow fever vaccine responses in identical twins.

The sequence came from a woman under 30 in good health. The sequenced sample was CD8+ T cells sorted from blood. The rearrangement uses TRBV12-3 or TRBV12-4 and TRBJ2-1, with a tentative D call TRBD2 (5 bases). The CDR3 reads CASSMGWLAHEQFF. CDR3 nucleotide sequence: TGTGCCAGCAGCATGGGGTGGCTAGCTCATGAGCAGTTCTTC.